Below are 7 T cell receptor beta chains sequenced from a single sample in a study of blood T cell repertoires in COVID-19. Produced via immunoSEQ multiplex PCR; TCRdb's table is partial and in-frame only. The sample has over 120,000 clones, about 79% seen once. The sample comprised peripheral blood. Receptor source: a woman of 80 years or more with active or convalescent COVID-19.

J is TRBJ2-1 and V is TRBV15, with 9 bases matching TRBD1. The CDR3 has 16 amino acids. Germline lookup yields CDR1 LNHNV and CDR2 YYDKDF (reference sequence). With 4 bases clipped from V and 4 bases from J, the junction kept 8 bases outside the gene matches. The CDR3 protein is CATSKDRDRDYNEQFF. CDR3 nucleotides: TGTGCCACCAGCAAAGACCGGGACAGGGATTACAATGAGCAGTTCTTC.

This CDR3 reads CASSSLRLNTEAFF. CDR3 bases: TGTGCCAGCTCGAGCTTGCGGCTGAACACTGAAGCTTTCTTT. J is TRBJ1-1 and V is TRBV28; the D is unclear. The CDR3 runs 14 residues. Germline CDR1 is MDHEN and CDR2 is SYDVKM. Trimming shortened V by 8 bases and J by 0 bases, and 13 bases separated the two germline ends.

This chain uses TRBV27 with TRBJ2-2; 10 nucleotides align to TRBD2. Germline V gives CDR1 MNHEY, CDR2 SMNVEV (reference sequence). CDR3 length: 18 residues. Trimming took 3 bases from V and 0 from J; bases not matched to a gene: 7. As DNA, the CDR3 is TGTGCCAGCAGTTTGAGAGCGCTAGCGGGGGCGAACACCGGGGAGCTGTTTTTT. The encoded protein is CASSLRALAGANTGELFF.

The count of this clone is one. CDR3 DNA sequence: TGTGCCAGCACCGCCTCCGAGACAGGGGGATCACCCCTCCACTTT. Residues: CASTASETGGSPLHF. The chain has TRBV28 and TRBJ1-6, with 9 bases that match TRBD1. Germline CDR1 reads MDHEN; CDR2 reads SYDVKM. The J segment lost 10 bases and the V segment lost 7 bases, leaving 11 bases of the junction unmatched. CDR3 length equals 15 residues.

This rearrangement joins TRBV3-1 (or the pseudogene TRBV3-2) to TRBJ1-3; TRBD1 is a possible D gene (6 bases). Between the trimmed V and J ends, which lost 5 bases and 6 bases, there was a span of 17 bases. This CDR3 is built from 15 residues. Germline lookup yields CDR1 LGHDT and CDR2 YNNKEL (reference sequence). The CDR3 coding sequence is TGTGCCAGCAGCGAGACCTGGGGGCGCGTAAACACCATATATTTT. It yields the protein CASSETWGRVNTIYF.

The table lists this clone with a count of one. The chain uses TRBV30 and TRBJ1-6; TRBD1 is a possible D gene (5 bases). The CDR3 loop spans 14 amino acids. The V and J ends lost 4 bases and 8 bases respectively, with 15 bases between them. Germline CDR1 reads GTSNPN; CDR2 reads SVGIG (reference sequence). The CDR3 reads CAWTGGVVDSPLHF. The CDR3 DNA reads as TGTGCCTGGACGGGGGGGGTCGTTGATTCACCCCTCCACTTT.

The chain employs TRBV6-2 or TRBV6-3 and TRBJ1-6, with TRBD1 matching 8 bases. The J segment lost 10 bases and the V segment lost 0 bases, leaving 5 bases of the junction unmatched. The CDR3 has 15 amino acids. Germline loops: CDR1 MNHEY, CDR2 SVGEGT. The CDR3 sequence: CASSYSGQGGSPLHF. The CDR3 DNA reads as TGTGCCAGCAGTTACTCTGGACAGGGTGGATCACCCCTCCACTTT.